This T cell receptor (beta chain) appears in the sequencing data of a study of T cell responses to AZD1222 COVID-19 vaccine. General observations from the study: Breadth and depth of Spike-specific TCRs rose after two AZD1222 doses.

Notes on this clone: Antigen unknown.

The data were produced by immunoSEQ multiplex PCR, yet TCRdb's version contains in-frame clones alone and is incomplete. The table records 65,000 to 100,000 clones, over 75% of them present only once. This TCR derives from an adult in good health. The specimen comprised peripheral blood, sampled on day 0 of AZD1222 vaccination.

In DNA, the CDR3 is TGTGCCACCAGCAGAGACTGGACAGGGACCACCGGGGAGCTGTTTTTT. Translation: CATSRDWTGTTGELFF. This chain connects TRBV15 to TRBJ2-2, with TRBD1 identical over 8 bases. The length of the CDR3 is 16 residues. The junction had 4 bases not matched to a gene; V was cut back by 0 bases and J by 4 bases. Germline V gene lookup returns CDR1 LNHNV and CDR2 YYDKDF (reference sequence).